What follows describes a single TCR beta chain. Treatment defined: some 20 received Ad26.COV2.S at low or high dose, single or two shots; 5 received placebo; per-sample allocation not given. The samples date from day 63 after the first vaccine or placebo injection. Wuhan-strain SARS-CoV-2 spike was expressed by the Ad26 vector that made up the vaccine. This record comes from a study of Ad26.COV2.S vaccination and SARS-CoV-2 variants. About the study: Ad26.COV2.S arm of COV1001 included the donor. Donor got 5x10^10 or 1x10^11 viral particles of Ad26.COV2.S.

Generated by immunoSEQ multiplex PCR, the TCRdb table keeps only in-frame clones and is missing some. This table has around 400,000 clones, approximately 92% appearing once. Germline CDR1 is LNHDA and CDR2 is SQIVND (reference sequence). CDR3 length: 14 amino acids. V dropped 5 bases and J dropped 1 base, with 9 bases sitting between them. This receptor was taken from a person between 18 and 65 years old who received the Ad26.COV2.S COVID-19 vaccine or a placebo. The J gene is TRBJ2-1, the V gene TRBV19, with D possibly matching TRBD2 (5 bases). The sequenced sample was peripheral blood, obtained in a trial of Ad26.COV2.S vaccine versus placebo. The CDR3 here is CASSLGESYNEQFF. The DNA for the CDR3 is TGTGCCAGTAGTTTGGGAGAATCCTACAATGAGCAGTTCTTC.